The T cell receptor beta chain described here comes from a study of vaccination and CD4 T cells after COVID-19. Across the study: The cells were exposed to overlapping spike peptides originating from SARS-CoV-2, HCoV-NL63, HCoV-OC43 and HCoV-229E for stimulation.

The Oncomine TCR Beta short-read assay generated sequence data from the DNA of cultured CD4+ T cells. From CD4+ T cells that had been cultured, genomic DNA was extracted. One entry per CDR3 protein results from TCRdb running MiXCR on the PCR reads. Among some 10,000 distinct CDR3 sequences listed, about 28% were seen once. Treatment defined: roughly 10-day PBMC culture with coronavirus spike peptide pools or control peptides (ViraFEST assay). Harvesting of the unexposed donor's CD4+ T cells predated the COVID-19 pandemic (2011-2018). First, ViraFEST expanded antigen-specific T cells with peptide pools, and next it sequenced the TCRs. Regarding this clonotype: The antigen is undetermined.

The sequence came from a human donor in good health. Input material: CD4+ T cells from blood, cultured in vitro.

The CDR3 DNA reads TGTGCCATCAGAGCAACAGATACGCAGTATTTT. Its protein product is CAIRATDTQYF. V is TRBV10-3 and J is TRBJ2-3; D is ambiguous. Germline assignment: CDR1 ENHRY and CDR2 SYGVKD. V dropped 6 bases and J dropped 3 bases, with 4 bases sitting between them. This CDR3 has 11 amino acids.